This T cell receptor (beta chain) was observed in a study of blood T cell repertoires in COVID-19. The assay was immunoSEQ multiplex PCR, and TCRdb's table has in-frame clones only and misses some. Seen here are 300,000 to 350,000 clones, roughly 89% observed once, and the top ten hold 8.9%. V lost 6 bases and J lost 0; bases outside the gene matches: 8. CDR3 size: 17 residues. Germline V gene lookup returns CDR1 MDHEN and CDR2 SYDVKM. V gene TRBV28 combines with J gene TRBJ1-1; 12 bases fit TRBD1. The sequencing sample was made of PBMCs or T cells enriched from blood (not recorded which). The clonotype comes from a woman between 18 and 30 years old who had recovered from COVID-19. CDR3 DNA: TGTGCCAGCAGGCCCGGCGGGACAGGGGGCTTGAACACTGAAGCTTTCTTT. Encoded protein: CASRPGGTGGLNTEAFF.